These 29 T cell receptor beta chains originate from one sample sequenced in a study of CD8+CD57+ T cells in acquired aplastic anemia. The template used for profiling TCR beta VDJ and CDR3 was genomic DNA. One entry per CDR3 protein, called by TCRdb with MiXCR from the reads. The table includes some 160,000 distinct CDR3 sequences, about 50% detected once. Whoever was chosen for sequencing had shown CD8+CD57+ cell expansion by flow cytometry. Sequenced material: sorted CD4+, CD8+, or CD8+CD57+ T cells (not recorded which) from PBMCs. The receptors stem from a human donor with aplastic anemia.

This clonotype appeared once. The chain recombines TRBV2 with TRBJ1-5; no reliable D call. This CDR3 region has 13 residues. V was pared by 8 bases and J by 0 bases, with 8 bases between. Germline CDR1 SNHLY, CDR2 FYNNEI. The CDR3 here is CASLGDSNQPQHF. The CDR3 DNA sequence: TGTGCCAGCCTAGGCGATAGCAATCAGCCCCAGCATTTT.

This chain uses TRBV10-3 with TRBJ1-2, with D perhaps TRBD1 (5 bases). Germline V lookup: CDR1 ENHRY, CDR2 SYGVKD. CDR3 size: 16 residues. V was pared by 10 bases and J by 0 bases, with 21 bases between. The CDR3 is CATAREGVGANYGYTF. In nucleotides, the CDR3 is TGTGCCACCGCCCGTGAAGGGGTGGGGGCTAACTATGGCTACACCTTC.

Ten or more counts support this clonotype. The chain recombines TRBV6-2 or TRBV6-3 with TRBJ2-5; no clear D. Trimming took 5 bases from V and 6 from J, leaving 13 bases between them. Per germline, CDR1 MNHEY and CDR2 SVGEGT. The CDR3 loop spans 13 amino acids. The CDR3 coding sequence is TGTGCCAGCAGTGCCTCCGAAGAGAAGACCCAGTACTTC. It translates to CASSASEEKTQYF.

The sample holds many counts of this clonotype. The genes are TRBV30 and TRBJ2-7; D is ambiguous. V shed 5 bases and J shed 0 bases, with 8 bases lying between them. Germline CDR1 reads GTSNPN; CDR2 reads SVGIG (reference sequence). The CDR3 totals 12 residues. The DNA for the CDR3 is TGTGCCTGGTGGGTCAACTCCTACGAGCAGTACTTC. Translated: CAWWVNSYEQYF.

This clonotype was picked up a small number of times. In DNA, the CDR3 is TGTGCCTGGAGTGAACAGGGGAATCAGCCCCAGCATTTT. It specifies CAWSEQGNQPQHF. This chain uses TRBV30 with TRBJ1-5, with 7 bases lining up with TRBD1. The CDR3 is 13 amino acids. CDR1 and CDR2 (germline): GTSNPN, SVGIG (reference sequence). The V gene end was trimmed by 1 base and the J gene end by 4 bases; junction bases not matched to a gene: 1.

This clonotype was counted a single time. A read error may explain this, as a much larger clone is one base away. This chain connects TRBV9 to TRBJ1-1; D not resolved. Looked up from germline, CDR1 is SGDLS and CDR2 is YYNGEE. Trimming removed 6 bases from V and 4 bases from J, with 13 bases in between. The CDR3 runs 13 residues. The CDR3 loop reads CASTSREGTEAFF. CDR3 sequence (DNA): TGTGCCAGCACCTCAAGAGAGGGCACTGAAGCTTTCTTT. Full variable domain (outside the CDR3, taken from reference TRBV9 and TRBJ1-1): DSGVTQTPKHLITATGQRVTLRCSPRSGDLSVYWYQQSLDQGLQFLIQYYNGEERAKGNILERFSAQQFPDLHSELNLSSLELGDSALYFCASTSREGTEAFFGQGTRLTVV.

The CDR3 DNA follows: TGTGCCAGCGTATCGGCATCCCCCACTAATGAGCAGTTCTTC. The encoded protein is CASVSASPTNEQFF. The chain couples TRBV12-3 or TRBV12-4 to TRBJ2-1; D is unresolved. This CDR3 region has 14 residues. Between the trimmed V and J ends, which lost 8 bases and 7 bases, there was a span of 18 bases.

This chain joins TRBV6-1 and TRBJ1-2; D may be TRBD1 (5 bases). Trimming shortened V by 5 bases and J by 0 bases, and 16 bases separated the two germline ends. The CDR3 is made up of 16 amino acids. Germline CDR1 reads MNHNS; CDR2 reads SASEGT. DNA of the CDR3: TGTGCCAGCAGTTTCATTAGCCAGGGAGCTAACTATGGCTACACCTTC. This translates into CASSFISQGANYGYTF.

V and J are TRBV11-2 and TRBJ2-7, with TRBD1 matching over 8 bases. There are 15 residues in the CDR3. The germline CDR1 and CDR2 sequences are SGHAT and FQNNGV. J lost 4 bases, V lost 0 bases, and 5 bases had no gene match. CDR3 DNA sequence: TGTGCCAGCAGCTTAGATGGACAGGGCCCATACGAGCAGTACTTC. Amino acid sequence: CASSLDGQGPYEQYF.

This clonotype was counted ten times or more. The CDR3 nucleotides are TGTGCTAGTGGTTTGTCTTCCGGGCAGGAGACCCAGTACTTC. This encodes CASGLSSGQETQYF. The chain is built from TRBV12-5 and TRBJ2-5; D is ambiguous. CDR1 LGHNT and CDR2 FRNRAP come from the germline V gene. With 2 bases removed from V and 5 bases from J, the gap between germline ends came to 12 bases. The CDR3 spans 14 residues.

This clonotype was seen at least ten times. The chain links TRBV6-1 to TRBJ2-5; 8 positions agree with TRBD1. The CDR3 contains 16 residues. V was pared by 5 bases and J by 1 base, with 9 bases of the junction left unmatched. Germline-derived CDR1 and CDR2 are MNHNS and SASEGT. CDR3 loop: CASSQDRDPSQETQYF. The CDR3 DNA reads TGTGCCAGCAGTCAGGACAGGGACCCCTCCCAAGAGACCCAGTACTTC.

The V call is TRBV2, the J call TRBJ2-1; no definite D call. Looked up from germline, CDR1 is SNHLY and CDR2 is FYNNEI. V was shortened by 3 bases and J by 13 bases, with 7 bases between the two germline ends. This CDR3 has 10 residues. The CDR3 spells CASSDGPQFF. The CDR3 DNA reads as TGTGCCAGCAGTGACGGACCCCAGTTCTTC.

This clonotype was counted between two and nine times. The gene calls are TRBV24-1 and TRBJ2-1; D possibly corresponds to TRBD2 (5 bases). CDR1 KGHDR and CDR2 SFDVKD come from the germline V gene. V lost 4 bases and J lost 8, with 17 bases in between. The CDR3 extends over 15 amino acids. The CDR3 DNA reads TGTGCCACCAGTGACTCGGACTCCTGGGATGATGAGCAGTTCTTC. It codes for CATSDSDSWDDEQFF.

This clonotype was observed once. V and J are TRBV12-3 or TRBV12-4 and TRBJ2-5; D is undetermined. Trimming shortened V by 6 bases and J by 4 bases, and 12 bases separated the two germline ends. CDR3 size: 13 residues. The CDR3 reads CASSPMGRETQYF. CDR3 coding DNA: TGTGCCAGCAGCCCAATGGGTAGAGAGACCCAGTACTTC.

With respect to this clonotype: The conserved final phenylalanine or tryptophan is absent from the CDR3, which likely points to a read error. This chain uses TRBV19 with TRBJ2-7, with TRBD2 as a possible D gene (6 bases). The V and J ends lost 6 bases and 6 bases respectively, with 9 bases between them. The CDR3 is 11 residues long. Germline CDR1 and CDR2: LNHDA and SQIVND (reference sequence). CDR3 in amino acids: CASSGGAEQYL. In DNA, the CDR3 is TGTGCCAGTAGCGGGGGTGCCGAGCAGTACTTA.

A few counts support this clonotype. The rearrangement joins TRBV29-1 to TRBJ2-7; tentatively, D is TRBD2 (5 bases). CDR3 length: 12 amino acids. With 6 bases removed from V and 6 bases from J, the gap between germline ends came to 15 bases. Germline CDR1 SQVTM, CDR2 ANQGSEA. The CDR3, as DNA: TGCAGCGTCAACGTTGAGGGCCCCGAGCAGTACTTC. Its protein product is CSVNVEGPEQYF.

This clonotype was picked up many times. The chain links TRBV12-3 or TRBV12-4 to TRBJ2-1; 10 nucleotides line up with TRBD1. The CDR3 consists of 17 residues. Trimming at V came to 4 bases and at J to 3 bases, leaving 9 bases not matched to a gene. The CDR3 region is CASSSLRTGGHYNEQFF. The CDR3 coding sequence is TGTGCCAGCAGTTCCCTTAGGACAGGGGGGCACTACAATGAGCAGTTCTTC.

This CDR3 reads CSAKSPRGLGGYTF. CDR3 in DNA: TGCAGTGCTAAGAGCCCCAGGGGTTTAGGCGGCTACACCTTC. This sequence joins TRBV20-1 and TRBJ1-2; tentatively, D is TRBD1 (6 bases). The germline V and J ends were trimmed by 4 bases and 8 bases, with 20 bases remaining between them. The CDR3 runs 14 residues. The V gene's germline CDR1 is DFQATT and CDR2 SNEGSKA (reference sequence).

This clonotype was seen at least ten times. The chain links TRBV7-3 to TRBJ2-3; TRBD2 aligns across 7 bases. The CDR3 totals 15 residues. V shed 0 bases, J shed 4 bases, and the junction held 4 bases outside the gene matches. The germline V gene encodes CDR1 SGHTA and CDR2 FQGTGA. CDR3 nucleotides: TGTGCCAGCAGCTTAACTCCCGCGGGAGCAGATACGCAGTATTTT. Encoded protein: CASSLTPAGADTQYF.

About this clonotype itself: A read error may explain this, as a much larger clone is one base away. The chain joins TRBV6-1 to TRBJ1-1; D is ambiguous. The CDR3 sequence is 13 residues long. Germline CDR1 is MNHNS and CDR2 is SASEGT. The ends were cut back, 5 bases at V and 1 base at J, with 8 bases in the middle. The CDR3 is CASSYAANTEAFF. The CDR3 region has the DNA TGTGCCAGCAGTTACGCAGCGAACACTGAAGCTTTCTTT.

V and J are TRBV11-1 and TRBJ2-3, with 7 bases that match TRBD2. V was clipped by 0 bases and J by 3 bases; unmatched bases: 6. CDR1 and CDR2 from the germline V gene are SGHAT and FQDESV (reference sequence). The CDR3 is 16 amino acids. CDR3 region: CASSLAPGGLTDTQYF. For the CDR3, the DNA is TGTGCCAGCAGCTTAGCTCCGGGAGGCCTTACAGATACGCAGTATTTT. The full variable domain, rest sourced from reference TRBV11-1 and TRBJ2-3, is EAEVAQSPRYKITEKSQAVAFWCDPISGHATLYWYRQILGQGPELLVQFQDESVVDDSQLPKDRFSAERLKGVDSTLKIQPAELGDSAMYLCASSLAPGGLTDTQYFGPGTRLTVL.

The chain has TRBV30 and TRBJ1-2; the D gene is possibly TRBD1 (6 bases). V was pared by 5 bases and J by 2 bases, with 9 bases between. CDR1 is GTSNPN and CDR2 is SVGIG in the germline V gene (reference sequence). The CDR3 sequence is 12 residues long. The CDR3 here is CAWEGGNYGYTF. For the CDR3, the DNA is TGTGCCTGGGAGGGGGGGAACTATGGCTACACCTTC.

This clonotype was recorded only once. The chain is built from TRBV25-1 and TRBJ1-2, with TRBD1 identical over 7 bases. V trimming: 2 bases; J trimming: 3 bases; junction bases outside the gene matches: 3. The germline CDR1 and CDR2 sequences are MGHDK and SYGVNS. The CDR3 loop spans 14 amino acids. The chain's CDR3 is CASSEGQDYYGYTF. Written as DNA, the CDR3 is TGTGCCAGCAGTGAAGGACAGGACTACTATGGCTACACCTTC.

In this sample, this clonotype turned up many times. The V gene is TRBV7-9, the J gene TRBJ2-7, with a tentative D call TRBD2 (5 bases). This CDR3 spans 12 amino acids. CDR1 and CDR2 (germline): SEHNR, FQNEAQ (reference sequence). Trimming stripped 7 bases from V and 5 bases from J, with 12 bases between. This chain's CDR3 is CASIGVGNEQYF. DNA of the CDR3: TGTGCCAGCATCGGGGTGGGGAACGAGCAGTACTTC.

This clonotype has a count of ten or more. CDR3 amino acids: CASSLEGPGELFF. CDR3 DNA: TGCGCCAGCAGCTTGGAAGGGCCCGGGGAGCTGTTTTTT. V gene TRBV5-1 combines with J gene TRBJ2-2; D unresolved. The CDR3 spans 13 residues. Trimming took 0 bases from V and 6 from J, leaving 6 bases between them. From germline, CDR1 is SGHRS and CDR2 YFSETQ.

This clonotype was detected once. The rearrangement joins TRBV20-1 to TRBJ2-1, with TRBD2 identical over 8 bases. The germline V gene encodes CDR1 DFQATT and CDR2 SNEGSKA (reference sequence). The length of the CDR3 is 14 residues. V lost 6 bases, J lost 10 bases, and 14 bases stayed unmatched. The CDR3 DNA reads as TGCAGTGCGAACAGGGTTGGCGGGAGGAAGGAGCAGTTCTTC. It yields the protein CSANRVGGRKEQFF.

This clonotype was seen a handful of times. The V and J genes are TRBV12-3 or TRBV12-4 and TRBJ1-6; 11 bases map to TRBD1. This CDR3 comprises 14 residues. V gave up 3 bases and J gave up 9 bases; unmatched junction bases: 1. The CDR3 protein is CASSFGTGGSPLHF. The CDR3, as DNA: TGTGCCAGCAGTTTTGGGACAGGGGGTTCACCCCTCCACTTT.

There are many counts of this clonotype. This chain uses TRBV7-9 with TRBJ2-5; 8 bases are a match to TRBD2. V dropped 5 bases and J dropped 4; count of bases not matched to a gene: 6. This CDR3 is built from 14 residues. The germline CDR1 and CDR2 sequences are SEHNR and FQNEAQ (reference sequence). CDR3 DNA: TGTGCCAGCAGCACGCGGGAGGTTCGAGAGACCCAGTACTTC. It encodes CASSTREVRETQYF.

The rearrangement links TRBV24-1 to TRBJ2-3; 7 bases match TRBD1. CDR1 and CDR2 (germline): KGHDR, SFDVKD. This CDR3 has 16 residues. Germline trimming cut 2 bases from V and 5 bases from J; bases unmatched to any gene: 9. This CDR3 reads CATSDWGRGHGDTQYF. DNA of the CDR3: TGTGCCACCAGTGATTGGGGAAGGGGGCATGGAGATACGCAGTATTTT.